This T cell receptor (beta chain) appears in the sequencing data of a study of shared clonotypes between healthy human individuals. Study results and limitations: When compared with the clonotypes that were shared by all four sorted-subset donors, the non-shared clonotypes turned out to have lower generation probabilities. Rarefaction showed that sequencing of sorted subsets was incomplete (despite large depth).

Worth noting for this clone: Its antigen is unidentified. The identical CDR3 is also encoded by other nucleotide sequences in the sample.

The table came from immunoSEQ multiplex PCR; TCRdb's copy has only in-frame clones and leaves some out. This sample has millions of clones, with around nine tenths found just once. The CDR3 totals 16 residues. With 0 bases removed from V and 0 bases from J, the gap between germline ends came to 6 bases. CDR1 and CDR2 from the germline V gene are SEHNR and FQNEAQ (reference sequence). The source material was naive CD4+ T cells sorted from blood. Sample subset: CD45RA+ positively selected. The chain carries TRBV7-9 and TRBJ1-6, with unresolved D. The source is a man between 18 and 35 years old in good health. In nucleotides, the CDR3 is TGTGCCAGCAGCTTAGCACGTAGCTCCTATAATTCACCCCTCCACTTT. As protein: CASSLARSSYNSPLHF. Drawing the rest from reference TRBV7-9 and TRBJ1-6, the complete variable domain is DTGVSQNPRHKITKRGQNVTFRCDPISEHNRLYWYRQTLGQGPEFLTYFQNEAQLEKSRLLSDRFSAERPKGSFSTLEIQRTEQGDSAMYLCASSLARSSYNSPLHFGNGTRLTVT.